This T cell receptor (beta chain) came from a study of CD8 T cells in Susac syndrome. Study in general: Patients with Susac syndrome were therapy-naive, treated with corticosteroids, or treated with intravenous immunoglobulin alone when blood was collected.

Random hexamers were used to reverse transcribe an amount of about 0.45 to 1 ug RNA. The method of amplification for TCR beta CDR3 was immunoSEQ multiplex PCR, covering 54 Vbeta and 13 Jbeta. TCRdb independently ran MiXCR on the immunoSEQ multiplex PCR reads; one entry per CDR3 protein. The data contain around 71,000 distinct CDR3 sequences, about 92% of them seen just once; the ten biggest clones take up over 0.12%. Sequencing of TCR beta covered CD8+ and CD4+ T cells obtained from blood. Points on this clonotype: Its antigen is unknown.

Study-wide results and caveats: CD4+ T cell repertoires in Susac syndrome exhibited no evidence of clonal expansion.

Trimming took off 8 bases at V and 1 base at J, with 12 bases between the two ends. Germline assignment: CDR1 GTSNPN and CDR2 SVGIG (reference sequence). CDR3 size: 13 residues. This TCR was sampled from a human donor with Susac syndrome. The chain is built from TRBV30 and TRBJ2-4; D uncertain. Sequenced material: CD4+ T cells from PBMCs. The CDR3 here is CAVQRGAKNIQYF. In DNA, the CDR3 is TGTGCCGTCCAACGTGGGGCCAAAAACATTCAGTACTTC.